This TCR beta chain was recovered during a study of neoadjuvant nivolumab and ipilimumab in lung cancer. This clone was seen only a few times. Assay used: immunoSEQ multiplex PCR; TCRdb lists only in-frame clones, some missing. The top ten hold over 3.5% of the sample, which has under 7,000 clones, around 69% seen once. The CDR3 has 15 residues. V was pared by 7 bases and J by 6 bases, with 18 bases between. Looked up from germline, CDR1 is MNHNS and CDR2 is SASEGT. Sample: tumor tissue, taken after neoadjuvant nivolumab, alone or with ipilimumab, at or shortly before surgery. The receptor was isolated from an adult with non-small cell lung cancer. V is TRBV6-1 and J is TRBJ2-2, with D possibly being TRBD2 (6 bases). The CDR3 sequence is CASIPSASAPGELFF. CDR3 coding DNA: TGTGCCAGCATACCCTCGGCTAGCGCCCCCGGGGAGCTGTTTTTT.